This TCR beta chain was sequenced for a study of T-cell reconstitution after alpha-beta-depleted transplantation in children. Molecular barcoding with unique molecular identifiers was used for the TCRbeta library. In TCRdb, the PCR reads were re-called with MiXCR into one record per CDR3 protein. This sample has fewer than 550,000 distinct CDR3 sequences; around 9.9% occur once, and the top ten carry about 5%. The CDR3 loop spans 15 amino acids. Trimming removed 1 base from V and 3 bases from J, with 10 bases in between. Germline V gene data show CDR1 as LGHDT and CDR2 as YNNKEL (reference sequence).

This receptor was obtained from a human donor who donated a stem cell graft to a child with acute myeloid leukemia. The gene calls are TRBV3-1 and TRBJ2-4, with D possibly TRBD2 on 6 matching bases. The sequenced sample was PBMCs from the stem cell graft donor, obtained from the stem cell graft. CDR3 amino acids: CASSQGGDFKNIQYF. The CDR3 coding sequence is TGTGCCAGCAGCCAAGGAGGGGACTTCAAAAACATTCAGTACTTC.